The source of this T cell receptor (beta chain) is a study of Tregs in tolerant kidney transplant recipients (dated by TCRdb to the late 2010s). For the wider study: The study used TCRbeta sequencing to identify donor-specific regulatory T cells before combined kidney and bone marrow transplantation, then tracked those cells after transplant. TCRbeta repertoire sequencing was used in a few healthy controls to compare several ways of expanding Tregs specific for an allogeneic donor. General conclusions and limits of the study: The study was limited by small patient numbers, and the findings need validation in larger populations and under other immunosuppression protocols. Although technical replication error seemed to be minimal, the question of biological reproducibility was not addressed directly. Expanding Tregs with activated donor B cells appeared to identify the most biologically relevant and donor-specific TCRbeta repertoire.

Worth noting for this clone: It lacks a known antigen. It has no much larger one-base neighbor in the sample; base qualities were not kept.

Genomic DNA was extracted from sorted cells with the QIAGEN DNeasy Blood and Tissue Kit for TCRbeta CDR3 sequencing. High-throughput TCRbeta CDR3 sequencing, which included PCR amplification with bias correction and internal controls, was done commercially through immunoSEQ. The paper's processing steps were these. Unique productive TCRbeta sequences were defined by CDR3 nucleotide sequence where primers matched, and otherwise by CDR3 amino acid sequence together with Vbeta and Jbeta genes. To correct for sorting error, sequences found in more than one sorted population at a frequency ratio of 2:1 or less were discarded, and the remaining shared sequences were assigned to the population with the higher frequency. Sequences were defined as donor-reactive when expanded at least 5-fold in CFSE-low cells versus unstimulated cells and present at a frequency of at least 0.01% in CFSE-low cells. Repertoire divergence was quantified by Jensen-Shannon divergence using the top 100 TCRbeta sequences ranked by frequency. For samples with multiple sequencing runs, sorting error was corrected separately for each run before the runs were pooled. In its TCRdb copy, this immuneACCESS table keeps in-frame sequences only and misses some clones. Where compared with another copy, unresolved V genes explain less than half of these, and the others have no known cause. V and J calls plus clone size are reproduced from that table; the DNA served to infer D and trimming. The sample table holds 92,000 or so clones, of which around 90% were seen once. Over 4% of the sample comes from the top ten.

Thawed PBMCs were FACS-sorted into unstimulated Tregs (CD4+CD25+CD127-), CD4+ non-Tregs (CD4+CD25-), CD4 cells and CD8 cells. Blood from healthy controls was obtained either from healthy volunteers or as purchased buffy coats. Healthy control blood was processed to PBMCs by Ficoll density gradient and cryopreserved, and patient PBMCs were collected before and after transplant. CDR1 WSHSY and CDR2 SAAADI are derived from the germline V gene. The CDR3 contains 16 residues, cysteine and phenylalanine counted. Only the CDR3 part of the read is kept: 48 bases, read in frame from the first base. V is cut by 4 bases and J by 4 bases, and the space between the germline ends is 19 bases.

Material: CD8+ T cells from blood. The receptor comes from a human donor in good health. Here the chain combines TRBV10-2 and TRBJ2-5, with TRBD2 as a weak D call on 8 bases. The DNA sequence is as follows: TGCGCCAGCAGTGGGGCCAGACAGGGACTAGGAGAGACCCAGTACTTC. Protein translation: CASSGARQGLGETQYF.